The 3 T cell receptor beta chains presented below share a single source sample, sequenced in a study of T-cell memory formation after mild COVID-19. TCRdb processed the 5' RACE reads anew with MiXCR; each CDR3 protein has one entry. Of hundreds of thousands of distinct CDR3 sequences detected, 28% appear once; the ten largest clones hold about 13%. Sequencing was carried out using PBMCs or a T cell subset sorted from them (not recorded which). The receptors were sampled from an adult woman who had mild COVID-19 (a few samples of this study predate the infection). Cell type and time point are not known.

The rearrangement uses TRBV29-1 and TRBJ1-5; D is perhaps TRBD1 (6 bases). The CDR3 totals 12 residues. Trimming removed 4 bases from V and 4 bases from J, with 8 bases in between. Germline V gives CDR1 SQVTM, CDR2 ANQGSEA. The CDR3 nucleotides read TGCAGCGTTGGGCAGGGGAATCAGCCCCAGCATTTT. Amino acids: CSVGQGNQPQHF.

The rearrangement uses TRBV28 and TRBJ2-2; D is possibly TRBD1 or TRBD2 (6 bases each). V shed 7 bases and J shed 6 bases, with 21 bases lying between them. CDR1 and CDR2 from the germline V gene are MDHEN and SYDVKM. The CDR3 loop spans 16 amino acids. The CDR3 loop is CASTFAGGRGAGELFF. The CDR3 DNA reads TGTGCCAGCACTTTTGCCGGGGGCCGTGGGGCCGGGGAGCTGTTTTTT.

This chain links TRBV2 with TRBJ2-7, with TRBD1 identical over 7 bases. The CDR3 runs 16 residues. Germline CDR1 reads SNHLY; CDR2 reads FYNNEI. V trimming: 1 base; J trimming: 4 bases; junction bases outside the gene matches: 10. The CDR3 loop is CASSEVGRGRGYEQYF. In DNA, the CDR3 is TGTGCCAGCAGTGAAGTGGGAAGGGGGCGCGGGTACGAGCAGTACTTC.